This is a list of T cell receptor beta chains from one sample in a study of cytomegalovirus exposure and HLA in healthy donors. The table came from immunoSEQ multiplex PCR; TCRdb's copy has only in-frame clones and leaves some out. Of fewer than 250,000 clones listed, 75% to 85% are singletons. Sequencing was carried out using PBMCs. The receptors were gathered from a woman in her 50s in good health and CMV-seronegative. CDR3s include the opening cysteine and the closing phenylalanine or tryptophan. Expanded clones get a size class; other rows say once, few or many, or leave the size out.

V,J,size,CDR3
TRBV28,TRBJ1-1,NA,CASSLQTGRGSEAFF
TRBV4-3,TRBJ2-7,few,CASSQDRFSYEQYF
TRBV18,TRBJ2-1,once,CASSPASGANEQFF
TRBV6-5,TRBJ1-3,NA,CASRLPSGNTIYF
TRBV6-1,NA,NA,CASRQNYEQYF
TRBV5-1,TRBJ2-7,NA,CASSSQPSGTSGRAVYEQYF
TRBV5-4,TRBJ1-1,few,CASSLVGTGRTEAFF
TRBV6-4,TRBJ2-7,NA,CASSESGRAGEQYF
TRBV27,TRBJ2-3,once,CASSFPAGGRGTDTQYF
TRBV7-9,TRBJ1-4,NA,CASSLGDRGLREKLFF
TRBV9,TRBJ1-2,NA,CASSVMTGLNGYTF
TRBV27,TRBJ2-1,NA,CASSPRRTAGSYDNEQFF
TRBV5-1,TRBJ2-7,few,CASSLGPGLAYEQYF
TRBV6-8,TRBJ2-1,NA,CASSTTSGGAQVALNEQFF
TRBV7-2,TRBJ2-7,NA,CASSHSTFEQYF
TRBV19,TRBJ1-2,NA,CASSVGQGRPYGYTF
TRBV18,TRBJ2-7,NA,CASSPQYEQYF
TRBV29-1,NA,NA,CSVLKLSGTASYEQYF
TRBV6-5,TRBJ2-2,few,CASSYTREGPTGELFF
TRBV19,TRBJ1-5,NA,CASSMGTGGSHQPQHF
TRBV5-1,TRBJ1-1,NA,CASSIRQGGDTEAFF
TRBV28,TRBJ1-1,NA,CASIYSGTGGKAFF
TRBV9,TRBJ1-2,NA,CASSPGTGANYGYTF
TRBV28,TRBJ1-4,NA,CASSSGQGVEEKLFF
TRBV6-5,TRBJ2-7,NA,CASSYRRTGSYEQYF
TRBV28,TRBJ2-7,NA,CASSYPTGGLGEQYF
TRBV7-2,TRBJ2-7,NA,CASSLEGGVTYEQYF
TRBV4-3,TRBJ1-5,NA,CASSQDRSSNQPQHF